This T cell receptor beta chain derives from a study of human T cells and chemical hapten exposure. Study-wide background: Patients were given diphenylcyclopropenone on the scalp weekly across the roughly 24-week study. Whole-study findings and limits: Relative to control repertoires, expanded TCRs gave rise to significantly more large CDR3 similarity clusters.

Noted time point: pre-sensitization, week 0. The treatment: therapeutic diphenylcyclopropenone sensitization with weekly scalp DPC. Individual cDNA molecules in this library carried unique molecular identifiers. As originally analysed: Ranging from about 23,224 to 700,000, TCR counts per sample had a median value of approximately 95,000. TCRdb independently ran MiXCR on the RACE reads; one entry per CDR3 protein. These V and J calls are TCRdb output, not the study's own analysis. The sample contains 85,000 to 130,000 distinct CDR3 sequences, roughly 12% of which appear only once. On this clonotype itself: Its antigen is unidentified.

The V and J ends lost 3 bases and 8 bases, in that order; junction bases with no gene match: 0. This CDR3 region has 11 residues. Germline lookup yields CDR1 MDHEN and CDR2 SYDVKM. This sequence was found in a woman between 45 and 60 years old with alopecia areata. Some clones in this sample may be carry-over from other donors' samples. Material: whole blood, obtained in connection with sensitization to the hapten diphenylcyclopropenone (DPC). The chain has TRBV28 and TRBJ1-1; TRBD1 matches at 7 bases. This CDR3 is CASSLDREAFF. Written as DNA, the CDR3 is TGTGCCAGCAGTTTGGACAGGGAAGCTTTCTTT.